This T cell receptor beta chain was sequenced in a study of cytotoxic CD8 clonotypes in ibrutinib-treated CLL. Remarks on this clone: Its antigen is as yet unknown.

The study's findings and limits: Circulating CD8+ T-cell counts were tracked by baseline clonality, which exceeded that of age-matched healthy donors. Public clonotypes showed up rarely, and on treatment they shrank or held steady. Elevated clonality accompanied ibrutinib response, with a return toward baseline values at progression.

From germline, CDR1 is SGHRS and CDR2 YFSETQ. CDR3 length: 14 residues. Trimming at V came to 4 bases and at J to 5 bases, leaving 8 bases not matched to a gene. Using immunoSEQ multiplex PCR, the repertoire was profiled, and TCRdb retains in-frame clones only, with some absent. The table lists about 50,000 clones, approximately 71% of them singletons. The genes are TRBV5-1 and TRBJ2-7, with 8 positions matching TRBD1. The clonotype comes from a human donor with chronic lymphocytic leukemia. The sample here was PBMCs, taken after 12 months of ibrutinib treatment. In DNA form, the CDR3 reads TGCGCCAGCAGCCCCGGGACAGGTTCCAACGAGCAGTACTTC. Translation gives CASSPGTGSNEQYF. The entire variable domain, with the rest obtained from reference TRBV5-1 and TRBJ2-7, is as follows: KAGVTQTPRYLIKTRGQQVTLSCSPISGHRSVSWYQQTPGQGLQFLFEYFSETQRNKGNFPGRFSGRQFSNSRSEMNVSTLELGDSALYLCASSPGTGSNEQYFGPGTRLTVT.